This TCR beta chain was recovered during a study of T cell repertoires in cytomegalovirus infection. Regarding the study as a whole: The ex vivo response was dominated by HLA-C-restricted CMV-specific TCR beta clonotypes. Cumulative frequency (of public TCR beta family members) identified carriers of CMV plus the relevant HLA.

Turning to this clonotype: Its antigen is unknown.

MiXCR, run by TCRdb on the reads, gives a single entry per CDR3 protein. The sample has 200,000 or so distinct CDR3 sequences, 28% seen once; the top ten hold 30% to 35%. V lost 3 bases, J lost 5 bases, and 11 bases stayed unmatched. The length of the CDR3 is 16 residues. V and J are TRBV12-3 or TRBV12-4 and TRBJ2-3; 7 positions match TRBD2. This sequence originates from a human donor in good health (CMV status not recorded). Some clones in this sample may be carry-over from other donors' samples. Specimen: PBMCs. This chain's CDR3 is CASSLAASGALDTQYF. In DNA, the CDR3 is TGTGCCAGCAGTTTGGCCGCCAGCGGGGCCCTAGATACGCAGTATTTT.